These 30 T cell receptor beta chains were sequenced from one sample in a study of T cell clonotyping in hematopoietic cell transplantation. Repertoires were generated with immunoSEQ multiplex PCR, while TCRdb's copy carries only in-frame clones and drops some. The sample has around 9,100 clones, 75% to 80% seen once. The source material was PBMCs, sampled 180 days after allogeneic stem cell transplant. These receptors originate from a male patient between 40 and 49 years old who had an allogeneic stem cell transplant from a related donor, so the T cells may come from the graft donor. Some clones in this sample may be carry-over from other donors' samples.

The chain links TRBV4-2 to TRBJ2-7; 10 positions match TRBD2. CDR3 length: 19 amino acids. J gave up 2 bases and V 0 bases, and 13 bases lay outside the gene matches. Looked up from germline, CDR1 is LGHNA and CDR2 is YNFKEQ. The chain's CDR3 is CASSQEIIGLAGAAYEQYF. The CDR3 DNA sequence: TGTGCCAGCAGCCAAGAAATTATCGGGCTAGCGGGGGCCGCCTACGAGCAGTACTTC.

The CDR3 nucleotides read TGTGCCTGGAGTTTGCTGTTGAACACTGAAGCTTTCTTT. Amino acids: CAWSLLLNTEAFF. The rearrangement joins TRBV30 to TRBJ1-1; no clear D. This CDR3 is built from 13 residues. Germline CDR1 reads GTSNPN; CDR2 reads SVGIG (reference sequence). V lost 2 bases, J lost 0 bases, and 7 bases lay in between.

The chain has TRBV6-1 and TRBJ1-6, with D perhaps TRBD1 (6 bases). The CDR3 contains 14 residues. Per the germline V gene, CDR1 is MNHNS and CDR2 is SASEGT. Trimming stripped 5 bases from V and 11 bases from J, with 16 bases between. The CDR3 region is CASSTGTITPPLHF. CDR3 nucleotide sequence: TGTGCCAGCAGTACCGGGACAATAACTCCACCCCTCCACTTT.

The chain employs TRBV6-5 and TRBJ2-2, with 9 nucleotides matching TRBD2. V was clipped by 6 bases and J by 6 bases; unmatched bases: 5. The CDR3 has 14 amino acids. Germline assignment: CDR1 MNHEY and CDR2 SVGAGI. The CDR3: CASRRGGPSGELFF. CDR3 bases: TGTGCCAGCAGGCGGGGGGGCCCCTCCGGGGAGCTGTTTTTT.

J is TRBJ1-5 and V is TRBV30; D remains unclear. The CDR3 extends over 14 amino acids. The V end lost 0 bases, the J end lost 1 base, and 7 bases lay between the germline ends. From germline, CDR1 is GTSNPN and CDR2 SVGIG (reference sequence). The CDR3, as DNA: TGTGCCTGGAGTGTTGGAGGGAGCAATCAGCCCCAGCATTTT. This translates into CAWSVGGSNQPQHF.

The rearrangement links TRBV14 to TRBJ1-1; D ambiguous. V was cut by 0 bases and J by 0 bases, with 2 bases left in between. The V gene's germline CDR1 is SGHDN and CDR2 FVKESK. This CDR3 region has 13 residues. The CDR3 sequence: CASSQDMNTEAFF. The CDR3 DNA follows: TGTGCCAGCAGCCAAGATATGAACACTGAAGCTTTCTTT.

This chain uses TRBV9 with TRBJ2-7; D may be TRBD2 (6 bases). Trimming stripped 3 bases from V and 0 bases from J, with 16 bases between. From germline, CDR1 is SGDLS and CDR2 YYNGEE. This CDR3 contains 16 residues. CDR3 protein: CASSARDSRSSYEQYF. The CDR3, as DNA: TGTGCCAGCAGCGCCCGGGACTCCCGAAGCTCCTACGAGCAGTACTTC.

V usage is TRBV20-1 and J usage is TRBJ1-1; tentatively, D is TRBD1 (5 bases). Germline V lookup: CDR1 DFQATT, CDR2 SNEGSKA (reference sequence). This CDR3 region has 10 residues. CDR3 bases: TGCACTCGTCAAAGGGGTAGGGCTTTCTTT. It encodes CTRQRGRAFF.

V gene TRBV9 combines with J gene TRBJ1-2; D not certain. The ends were cut back, 2 bases at V and 1 base at J, with 12 bases in the middle. CDR3 length: 15 residues. Per germline, CDR1 SGDLS and CDR2 YYNGEE. The CDR3 reads CASSVTTQSNYGYTF. The CDR3 DNA sequence: TGTGCCAGCAGCGTCACCACTCAGAGTAACTATGGCTACACCTTC.

V is TRBV4-3 and J is TRBJ2-1; D is unresolved. Germline CDR1 and CDR2: LGHNA and YSLEER. Trimming removed 0 bases at V and 6 bases at J, with 9 bases between. The CDR3 consists of 14 residues. Here the CDR3 DNA reads TGCGCCAGCAGCCAAGAATGGGCCATCAATGAGCAGTTCTTC. Protein product: CASSQEWAINEQFF.

There are a few counts of this clone. The chain links TRBV7-6 to TRBJ2-1; D may correspond to TRBD1 or TRBD2 (5 bases each). The CDR3 is 15 amino acids. V was pared by 5 bases and J by 3 bases, with 14 bases between. The germline V gene has CDR1 SGHVS and CDR2 FNYEAQ. The CDR3: CASSPTGLDYNEQFF. CDR3 nucleotides: TGTGCCAGCAGCCCCACAGGACTGGACTACAATGAGCAGTTCTTC.

The V and J genes are TRBV5-1 and TRBJ2-3; a weak D match, TRBD2 (6 bases). The V end lost 2 bases, the J end lost 2 bases, and 15 bases lay between the germline ends. This CDR3 has 16 amino acids. The germline V gene encodes CDR1 SGHRS and CDR2 YFSETQ. The CDR3 region is CASSFSGGRATDTQYF. CDR3 coding DNA: TGCGCCAGCAGCTTTTCCGGGGGTCGCGCCACAGATACGCAGTATTTT.

V gene TRBV2 combines with J gene TRBJ1-6; tentatively, D is TRBD1 (6 bases). Between the trimmed V and J ends, which lost 5 bases and 10 bases, there was a span of 18 bases. This CDR3 has 15 residues. The germline CDR1 and CDR2 sequences are SNHLY and FYNNEI. CDR3 coding DNA: TGTGCCAGCAGTCCAGGGGATACGGGTAGCTCACCCCTCCACTTT. This translates into CASSPGDTGSSPLHF.

This chain joins TRBV6-5 and TRBJ1-1, with D tentatively TRBD1 (6 bases). The CDR3 covers 13 residues. The V gene's germline CDR1 is MNHEY and CDR2 SVGAGI. With 9 bases removed from V and 5 bases from J, the gap between germline ends came to 16 bases. The DNA for the CDR3 is TGTGCCAGTCAGGGGCCGATGGGGACTGAAGCTTTCTTT. Its translation: CASQGPMGTEAFF.

The chain couples TRBV4-3 to TRBJ2-2, with 8 positions matching TRBD2. After removal of 1 base from V and 3 bases from J, the junction contained 4 bases not matched to a gene. There are 16 residues in the CDR3. CDR1 and CDR2 from the germline V gene are LGHNA and YSLEER. CDR3 DNA sequence: TGCGCCAGCAGCCAAGTACGCGGGGGGTACACCGGGGAGCTGTTTTTT. Protein product: CASSQVRGGYTGELFF.

This CDR3 is CASSSQLRSGGSTDTQYF. As DNA, the CDR3 is TGCGCCAGCAGCTCCCAGCTTAGGAGCGGGGGAAGCACAGATACGCAGTATTTT. The J gene is TRBJ2-3, the V gene TRBV5-1, with 8 bases aligning to TRBD2. J lost 0 bases, V lost 3 bases, and 12 bases had no gene match. Looked up from germline, CDR1 is SGHRS and CDR2 is YFSETQ. The CDR3 loop spans 18 amino acids.

This rearrangement joins TRBV6-5 to TRBJ1-2; 8 bases match TRBD1. From germline, CDR1 is MNHEY and CDR2 SVGAGI. The CDR3 covers 13 residues. J gave up 2 bases and V 9 bases, and 5 bases lay outside the gene matches. The CDR3 loop is CASRTGRNYGYTF. The CDR3 nucleotides read TGTGCCAGTCGGACAGGGCGAAACTATGGCTACACCTTC.

The chain couples TRBV30 to TRBJ1-6, with 8 positions matching TRBD1. CDR3 length: 15 residues. Per germline, CDR1 GTSNPN and CDR2 SVGIG (reference sequence). Trimming removed 5 bases from V and 7 bases from J; junction bases left unmatched: 10. The chain's CDR3 is CAWEHTGGRNSPLHF. CDR3 nucleotide sequence: TGTGCCTGGGAACACACAGGGGGACGGAATTCACCCCTCCACTTT.

The chain combines TRBV6-1 with TRBJ1-5; the D gene is possibly TRBD1 (6 bases). Per the germline V gene, CDR1 is MNHNS and CDR2 is SASEGT. There are 16 residues in the CDR3. V was cut by 4 bases and J by 4 bases, with 17 bases left in between. The CDR3 DNA reads as TGTGCCAGCAGTGTCGCCCACACAGGGTTGAATCAGCCCCAGCATTTT. Translating gives CASSVAHTGLNQPQHF.

J is TRBJ1-1 and V is TRBV7-2; D gene uncertain. CDR3 length: 15 residues. V was pared by 5 bases and J by 4 bases, with 17 bases between. The germline CDR1 and CDR2 sequences are SGHTA and FQGNSA. CDR3 sequence reads: CASSLRRAGGTEAFF. The CDR3 region has the DNA TGTGCCAGCAGCCTAAGACGGGCGGGAGGCACTGAAGCTTTCTTT.

The chain has TRBV5-1 and TRBJ2-3; D gene unclear. Trimming shortened V by 0 bases and J by 3 bases, and 5 bases separated the two germline ends. Germline V gene lookup returns CDR1 SGHRS and CDR2 YFSETQ. This CDR3 is built from 13 residues. The CDR3 loop is CASSLGGTDTQYF. DNA for the CDR3: TGCGCCAGCAGCTTGGGTGGGACAGATACGCAGTATTTT. The whole variable domain, remainder taken from reference TRBV5-1 and TRBJ2-3, is KAGVTQTPRYLIKTRGQQVTLSCSPISGHRSVSWYQQTPGQGLQFLFEYFSETQRNKGNFPGRFSGRQFSNSRSEMNVSTLELGDSALYLCASSLGGTDTQYFGPGTRLTVL.

The chain combines TRBV5-1 with TRBJ1-3, with D tentatively TRBD1 (5 bases). V was trimmed by 4 bases and J by 0 bases, leaving 8 bases between them. Germline V gene data show CDR1 as SGHRS and CDR2 as YFSETQ. This CDR3 is built from 14 residues. CDR3 amino acids: CASSGASSGNTIYF. In nucleotides, the CDR3 is TGCGCCAGCAGCGGGGCCAGCTCTGGAAACACCATATATTTT.

In this sample, this clone turned up a few times. V usage is TRBV28 and J usage is TRBJ1-2, with D maybe TRBD1 (6 bases). The CDR3 contains 14 residues. Between the trimmed V and J ends, which lost 11 bases and 4 bases, there was a span of 20 bases. Germline lookup yields CDR1 MDHEN and CDR2 SYDVKM. The chain's CDR3 is CAADAGDFSYGYTF. In nucleotides, the CDR3 is TGTGCCGCAGATGCAGGGGATTTTAGCTATGGCTACACCTTC.

This clone was seen once. The chain employs TRBV2 and TRBJ2-7; no reliable D call. The germline V gene has CDR1 SNHLY and CDR2 FYNNEI. V was clipped by 4 bases and J by 2 bases, with 3 bases between them. This CDR3 is built from 11 residues. The CDR3 nucleotides read TGTGCCAGCAGTGGGGCCTACGAGCAGTACTTC. Amino acid sequence: CASSGAYEQYF.

There are a few counts of this clone. The V call is TRBV19, the J call TRBJ1-2; TRBD1 matches 9 bases. Losses at the gene ends were 5 bases for V and 9 bases for J; bases not matched to a gene: 10. Germline V gene lookup returns CDR1 LNHDA and CDR2 SQIVND (reference sequence). The CDR3 runs to 14 residues. CDR3 sequence: CASSFGTGTSRYTF. As DNA, the CDR3 is TGTGCCAGTAGTTTTGGGACAGGGACCAGTCGCTACACCTTC.

The genes are TRBV14 and TRBJ2-1; TRBD2 matches at 9 bases. This CDR3 spans 17 amino acids. The V gene's germline CDR1 is SGHDN and CDR2 FVKESK. V was clipped by 0 bases and J by 3 bases; unmatched bases: 6. The CDR3 loop reads CASSQDIAGVRYNEQFF. Here the CDR3 DNA reads TGTGCCAGCAGCCAAGATATAGCGGGGGTCCGCTACAATGAGCAGTTCTTC.

This chain joins TRBV30 and TRBJ2-1; D is unresolved. The CDR3 runs 13 residues. Trimming stripped 4 bases from V and 6 bases from J, with 13 bases between. CDR1 is GTSNPN, CDR2 SVGIG, per germline (reference sequence). The DNA for the CDR3 is TGTGCCTGGAAGGGTCCCCTAGTCAATGAGCAGTTCTTC. Protein product: CAWKGPLVNEQFF.

The chain has TRBV28 and TRBJ1-2; D unresolved. The CDR3 sequence is 13 residues long. The germline CDR1 and CDR2 sequences are MDHEN and SYDVKM. The germline V and J ends were trimmed by 5 bases and 4 bases, with 11 bases remaining between them. CDR3 sequence reads: CASSPPAGYGYTF. The DNA for the CDR3 is TGTGCCAGCAGTCCCCCGGCAGGCTATGGCTACACCTTC.

The chain combines TRBV9 with TRBJ2-5; D may match TRBD1 or TRBD2 (7 bases each). Germline lookup yields CDR1 SGDLS and CDR2 YYNGEE. This CDR3 region has 15 residues. Trimming shortened V by 0 bases and J by 5 bases, and 14 bases separated the two germline ends. Here the CDR3 reads CASSVGQGGEETQYF. The CDR3 bases are TGTGCCAGCAGCGTAGGACAGGGAGGGGAGGAGACCCAGTACTTC. Full variable domain (remainder filled in from reference TRBV9 and TRBJ2-5): DSGVTQTPKHLITATGQRVTLRCSPRSGDLSVYWYQQSLDQGLQFLIQYYNGEERAKGNILERFSAQQFPDLHSELNLSSLELGDSALYFCASSVGQGGEETQYFGPGTRLLVL.

As concerns this clone: One end of the junction is discordant with germline, which a read error may explain. This chain links TRBV28 with TRBJ2-7, with 9 bases fitting TRBD2. This CDR3 has 11 amino acids. Germline V gives CDR1 MDHEN, CDR2 SYDVKM. The CDR3 sequence is CASSPGTSLDF. The CDR3 nucleotides read TGTGCCAGCAGCCCCGGGACTAGCTTGGACTTC.